This TCR beta chain was sequenced for a study of T cells in Graves' hyperthyroidism and ophthalmopathy. Germline values: CDR1 MNHNY, CDR2 SVGAGI (reference sequence). V shed 8 bases, J shed 10 bases, and the junction held 11 bases outside the gene matches. This CDR3 has 14 residues. At least ten counts were recorded for this clonotype. RNA transcripts were the template for amplifying TCR beta CDR3 regions. A first-round RT-PCR of the TCR CDR3 used the HTBI primer set. TCRdb reprocessed the multiplex PCR reads via MiXCR and lists one record per CDR3 protein. The sample carries nearly 750,000 distinct CDR3 sequences, approximately 36% recorded once.

Input material: blood. The sequence came from a woman between 40 and 55 years old with Graves' hyperthyroidism. The V and J genes are TRBV6-6 and TRBJ1-6, with 7 bases aligning to TRBD1. Here the CDR3 reads CASGLTGRGSPLHF. The DNA for the CDR3 is TGTGCCAGCGGCCTGACAGGGAGAGGGTCACCCCTCCACTTT.